This T cell receptor beta chain was profiled in a study of tumor-infiltrating lymphocytes in primary liver carcinoma. The study, taken as a whole, reports: Overlap in tumor-adjacent and tumor-blood pairs fell below that of tumor region pairs. Tumor samples exhibited a significantly greater top-250-clone fraction than blood samples (p = 0.039).

This CDR3 has 16 residues. Germline V gene data show CDR1 as SGHNT and CDR2 as YYREEE (reference sequence). V shed 4 bases and J 0 bases; nucleotides not matched to a gene: 4. A primer in the constant region served to generate TCR beta cDNA from 450 to 600 ng of total RNA. Nested multiplex PCR, run for three rounds with slightly modified ARM-PCR, yielded TCR beta libraries. TRBV1-TRBV30 forward primers and a C-beta reverse primer were used in the first two PCR rounds, which each ran for 10 cycles. Using its own MiXCR run on the multiplex PCR reads, TCRdb lists one record per CDR3 protein. The sample records just under 95,000 distinct CDR3 sequences, 68% being singletons. Unsorted bulk tissue of about 20-32 mg yielded co-extracted RNA and DNA. This clonotype was counted at least ten times. Its antigen is currently unknown.

The specimen sequenced was tumor-adjacent normal liver tissue. The chain links TRBV5-4 to TRBJ2-1, with TRBD1 matching 10 bases. The clonotype originates from a middle-aged man with primary liver carcinoma and hepatitis B virus infection. The CDR3 sequence is CASSRQGATSYNEQFF. Here the CDR3 DNA reads TGTGCCAGCAGCCGACAGGGGGCCACCTCCTACAATGAGCAGTTCTTC. Filled out from reference TRBV5-4 and TRBJ2-1, the complete variable domain reads ETGVTQSPTHLIKTRGQQVTLRCSSQSGHNTVSWYQQALGQGPQFIFQYYREEENGRGNFPPRFSGLQFPNYSSELNVNALELDDSALYLCASSRQGATSYNEQFFGPGTRLTVL.